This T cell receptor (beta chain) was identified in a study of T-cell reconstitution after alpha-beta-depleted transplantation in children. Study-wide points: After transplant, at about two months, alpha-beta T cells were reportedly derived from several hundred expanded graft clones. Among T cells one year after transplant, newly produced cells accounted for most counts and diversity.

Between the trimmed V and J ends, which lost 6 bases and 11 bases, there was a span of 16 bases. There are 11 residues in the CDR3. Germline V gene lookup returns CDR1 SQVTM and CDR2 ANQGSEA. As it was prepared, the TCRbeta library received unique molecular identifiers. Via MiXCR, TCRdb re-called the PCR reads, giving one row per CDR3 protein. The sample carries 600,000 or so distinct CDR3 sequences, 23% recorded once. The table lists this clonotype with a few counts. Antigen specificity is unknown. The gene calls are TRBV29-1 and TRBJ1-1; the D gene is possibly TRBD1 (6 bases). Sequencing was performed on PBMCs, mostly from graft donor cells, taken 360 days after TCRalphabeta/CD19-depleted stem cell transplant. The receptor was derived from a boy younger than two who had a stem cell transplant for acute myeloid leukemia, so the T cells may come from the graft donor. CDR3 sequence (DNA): TGCAGCGTCCATCAGGGGTCCTGGGCTTTCTTT. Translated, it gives CSVHQGSWAFF.